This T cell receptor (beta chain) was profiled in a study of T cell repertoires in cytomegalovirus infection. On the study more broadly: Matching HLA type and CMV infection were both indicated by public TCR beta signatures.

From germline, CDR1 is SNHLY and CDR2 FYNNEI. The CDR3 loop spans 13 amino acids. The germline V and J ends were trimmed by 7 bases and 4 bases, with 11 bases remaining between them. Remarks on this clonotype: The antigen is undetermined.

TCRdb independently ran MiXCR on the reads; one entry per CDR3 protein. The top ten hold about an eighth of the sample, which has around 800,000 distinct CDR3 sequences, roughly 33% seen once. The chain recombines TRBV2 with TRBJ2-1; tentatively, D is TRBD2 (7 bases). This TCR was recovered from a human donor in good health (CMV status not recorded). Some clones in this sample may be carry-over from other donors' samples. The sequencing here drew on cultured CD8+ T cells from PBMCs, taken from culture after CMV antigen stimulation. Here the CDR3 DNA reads TGTGCCAGCAAGGAGGGGGGGTACAATGAGCAGTTCTTC. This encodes CASKEGGYNEQFF.